These 10 T cell receptor beta chains share one sample of origin, sequenced in a study of glioma-infiltrating T cells. TCR alpha and beta CDR3 regions were amplified from RNA using iRepertoire nested multiplex PCR. MiXCR, applied by TCRdb to the multiplex PCR reads, yields one record per CDR3 protein. Of about 380,000 distinct CDR3 sequences listed, 41% are singletons. The sample was glioma tissue, nonneoplastic brain tissue, or PBMCs (not recorded which). All receptors come from a human donor with low-grade glioma or glioblastoma, undergoing nonglioma brain surgery, or in good health (not recorded which).

The sample holds one count of this clonotype. Just one base apart from a much larger clone, this may be a read error. The chain carries TRBV7-3 and TRBJ2-7, with a possible D match to TRBD2 (5 bases). This CDR3 has 14 amino acids. Germline assignment: CDR1 SGHTA and CDR2 FQGTGA. Trimming removed 2 bases at V and 12 bases at J, with 20 bases between. CDR3 in DNA: TGTGCCAGCAGCTTAGATCTGGTTCCAGCGGCAACGTACTTC. Amino acids: CASSLDLVPAATYF.

The chain couples TRBV25-1 to TRBJ2-2; 11 bases line up with TRBD2. This CDR3 has 17 amino acids. CDR1 is MGHDK, CDR2 SYGVNS, per germline. The ends lost 4 bases at V and 6 bases at J; junction bases unmatched: 10. Here the CDR3 reads CASSVRTSGFISGELFF. CDR3 DNA sequence: TGTGCCAGCAGTGTCAGGACTAGCGGGTTTATTTCCGGGGAGCTGTTTTTT.

The chain recombines TRBV3-1 with TRBJ2-1, with D uncertain. The germline V gene encodes CDR1 LGHDT and CDR2 YNNKEL (reference sequence). Trimming took 0 bases from V and 6 from J, leaving 9 bases between them. CDR3 length equals 14 residues. The CDR3 DNA is TGTGCCAGCAGCCAAGATACGAATCGCAATGAGCAGTTCTTC. It yields the protein CASSQDTNRNEQFF.

The chain has TRBV4-1 and TRBJ1-2; tentative D call: TRBD1 (6 bases). CDR3 size: 15 residues. CDR1 and CDR2 (germline): MGHRA, YSYEKL. V was trimmed by 1 base and J by 8 bases, leaving 17 bases between them. In nucleotides, the CDR3 is TGCGCCAGCAGCCAAGTCGACGGGGGGCGCGACGGCTACACCTTC. Translated: CASSQVDGGRDGYTF.

This rearrangement joins TRBV20-1 to TRBJ2-7, with 12 bases lining up with TRBD2. Trimming cost V 4 bases and J 2 bases; bases outside gene matches: 15. The CDR3 is made up of 18 amino acids. Looked up from germline, CDR1 is DFQATT and CDR2 is SNEGSKA (reference sequence). This CDR3 is CSATLVTSGGGSAYEQYF. The CDR3 DNA is TGCAGTGCTACCCTCGTGACTAGCGGGGGCGGGAGCGCCTACGAGCAGTACTTC.

This clonotype was counted ten times or more. The rearrangement uses TRBV6-2 or TRBV6-3 and TRBJ1-5; D call uncertain. V shed 2 bases and J shed 3 bases, with 14 bases lying between them. The germline gives CDR1 MNHEY, CDR2 SVGEGT. The CDR3 spans 16 residues. The CDR3 bases are TGTGCCAGCAGTTACCCAGCGGACGGATTCAATCAGCCCCAGCATTTT. This encodes CASSYPADGFNQPQHF.

The rearrangement uses TRBV28 and TRBJ1-5, with TRBD1 matching over 7 bases. V was clipped by 8 bases and J by 6 bases; unmatched bases: 13. Germline V gives CDR1 MDHEN, CDR2 SYDVKM. CDR3 length: 15 amino acids. CDR3 region: CASRPNTGEGQPQHF. The CDR3, as DNA: TGTGCCAGCCGCCCCAATACAGGGGAGGGTCAGCCCCAGCATTTT.

The chain employs TRBV6-2 or TRBV6-3 and TRBJ2-5; D possibly corresponds to TRBD2 (6 bases). The CDR3 loop spans 15 amino acids. Between the trimmed V and J ends, which lost 6 bases and 1 base, there was a span of 15 bases. Germline lookup yields CDR1 MNHEY and CDR2 SVGEGT. The CDR3 here is CASSPGERAQETQYF. The CDR3 DNA reads as TGTGCCAGCAGCCCCGGTGAGCGGGCCCAAGAGACCCAGTACTTC.

This chain connects TRBV15 to TRBJ1-5; perhaps TRBD1 as D (6 bases). This CDR3 spans 15 amino acids. V was pared by 4 bases and J by 3 bases, with 13 bases between. Germline V gene sequence: CDR1 LNHNV, CDR2 YYDKDF (reference sequence). The CDR3 DNA follows: TGTGCCACCAGCAAATTGGGGGGGGCCAATCAGCCCCAGCATTTT. Translating it yields CATSKLGGANQPQHF.

Comments on this clonotype: A much larger clone sits a single nucleotide away, making a read error possible. A read error is likely, as this CDR3 ends without the conserved phenylalanine or tryptophan. The genes are TRBV28 and TRBJ2-7, with D uncertain. V was clipped by 3 bases and J by 4 bases, with 13 bases between them. This CDR3 contains 14 residues. Germline V gives CDR1 MDHEN, CDR2 SYDVKM. CDR3 residues: CASSFYKGAYEQYL. CDR3 sequence (DNA): TGTGCCAGCAGTTTCTACAAGGGTGCGTACGAGCAGTACCTC.